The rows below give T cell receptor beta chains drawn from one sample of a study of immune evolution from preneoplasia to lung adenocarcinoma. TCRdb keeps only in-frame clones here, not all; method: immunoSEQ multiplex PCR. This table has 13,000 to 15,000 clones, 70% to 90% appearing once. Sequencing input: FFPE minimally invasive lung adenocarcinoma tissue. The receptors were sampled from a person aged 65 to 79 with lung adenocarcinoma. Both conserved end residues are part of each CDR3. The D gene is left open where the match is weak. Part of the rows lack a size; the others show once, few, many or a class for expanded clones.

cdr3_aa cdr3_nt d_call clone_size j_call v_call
CASSSRGGANIYGYTF TGTGCCAGCAGTTCACGGGGGGGGGCGAACATTTATGGCTACACCTTC NA NA TRBJ1-2 TRBV6-6
CASSPEGDLRGGELFF TGTGCCAGCAGCCCGGAAGGAGACTTGAGAGGCGGGGAGCTGTTTTTT NA NA TRBJ2-2 TRBV7-8
CASSYSKYQETQYF TGTGCCAGCAGTTACTCTAAGTACCAAGAGACCCAGTACTTC NA few TRBJ2-5 TRBV6-5
CASSLGYGSGRTGELFF TGTGCCAGCAGCTTAGGCTATGGTAGCGGGAGGACCGGGGAGCTGTTTTTT TRBD2 NA TRBJ2-2 TRBV11-3
CASSLGQGAGNEQYF TGCGCCAGCAGCTTGGGACAGGGGGCAGGGAACGAGCAGTACTTC TRBD1 few TRBJ2-7 TRBV5-1
CASRVRGSDEQFF TGTGCCAGTAGGGTTCGGGGCAGCGATGAGCAGTTCTTC NA NA TRBJ2-1 TRBV19
CASSIGTENTEAFF TGTGCCAGCAGCATAGGGACGGAGAACACTGAAGCTTTCTTT NA NA TRBJ1-1 TRBV11-3
CASSPGQVSEAFF TGTGCCAGCAGTCCGGGACAGGTTTCTGAAGCTTTCTTT TRBD1 NA TRBJ1-1 TRBV6-5
CASSDQGWRGGYEQYF TGTGCCAGCAGTGACCAGGGTTGGAGAGGGGGCTACGAGCAGTACTTC NA NA TRBJ2-7 TRBV2
CASSVDGQGDQPQHF TGTGCCAGCAGCGTCGATGGACAGGGCGATCAGCCCCAGCATTTT TRBD1 NA TRBJ1-5 TRBV9
CASSLLVGNTGELFF TGTGCCAGCAGCTTATTGGTGGGAAACACCGGGGAGCTGTTTTTT NA once TRBJ2-2 TRBV7-2
CASSITGSLGYGYTF TGCGCCAGCAGCATCACAGGGTCCCTAGGCTATGGCTACACCTTC NA NA TRBJ1-2 TRBV5-1